This T cell receptor beta chain derives from a study of cytomegalovirus exposure and HLA in healthy donors. General observations from the study: There was a cluster of highly shared sequence variants that was likely a sequencing artifact.

The germline V gene has CDR1 SGHRS and CDR2 YFSETQ. The CDR3 sequence is 15 residues long. V gave up 3 bases and J gave up 2 bases; unmatched junction bases: 7. Samples came from healthy bone marrow donors. This clone was detected once. Its antigen is unidentified. Primers for the PCR totalled 60 Vbeta and 13 Jbeta. The data were produced by immunoSEQ multiplex PCR, yet TCRdb's version contains in-frame clones alone and is incomplete. The table has roughly 140,000 clones, around 70% seen once. The chain joins TRBV5-1 to TRBJ1-2; 7 positions agree with TRBD1. The receptor was isolated from a woman aged 25 to 39 in good health and CMV-seronegative. Specimen: PBMCs. The CDR3: CASSSPGQRNYGYTF. The CDR3 region has the DNA TGCGCCAGCAGCTCTCCGGGACAGAGAAACTATGGCTACACCTTC.